This T cell receptor beta chain appears in the sequencing data of a study of identical twins. After template switching added a universal primer site, the resulting cDNA carried unique molecular identifiers. One entry per CDR3 protein, called by TCRdb with MiXCR from the 5' RACE reads. This table holds about 520,000 distinct CDR3 sequences, less than 25% found once. Germline loops: CDR1 DFQATT, CDR2 SNEGSKA (reference sequence). This CDR3 is 13 amino acids long. The V end was cut by 3 bases, the J end by 7 bases, with 12 bases between. The sample was also linked to a second study, of T cells expressing NK-cell markers. That work adds: Within the sequenced cohort of eight donors, seven exhibited HCMV seropositivity and one was seronegative. An anti-gamma-delta TCR antibody restricted sorting to alpha-beta TCR T cells in several experiments. These clonotypes additionally ranked first within the CD3+CD56-NKG2C+ fraction of a handful of donors.

The V and J genes are TRBV20-1 and TRBJ2-2; D is uncertain. Sample: CD4+ T cells sorted from blood. This sequence was found in a woman aged 18 to 35 in good health. The CDR3 loop is CSASQAGLGELFF. For the CDR3, the DNA is TGCAGTGCTAGTCAGGCCGGCCTCGGGGAGCTGTTTTTT.